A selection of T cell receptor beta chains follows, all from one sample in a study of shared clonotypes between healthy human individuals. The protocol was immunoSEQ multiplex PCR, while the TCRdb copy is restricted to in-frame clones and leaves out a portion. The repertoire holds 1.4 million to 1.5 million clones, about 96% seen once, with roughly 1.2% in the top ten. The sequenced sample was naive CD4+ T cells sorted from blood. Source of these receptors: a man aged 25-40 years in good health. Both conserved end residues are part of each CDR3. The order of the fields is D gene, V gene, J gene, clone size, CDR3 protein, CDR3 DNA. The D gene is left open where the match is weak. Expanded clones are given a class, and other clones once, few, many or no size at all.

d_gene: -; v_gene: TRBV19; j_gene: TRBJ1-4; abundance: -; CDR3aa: CASSIPKKEKLFF; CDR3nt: TGTGCCAGTAGTATCCCGAAGAAAGAAAAACTGTTTTTT
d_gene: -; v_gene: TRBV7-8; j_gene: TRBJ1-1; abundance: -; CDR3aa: CASSLVTGNTEAFF; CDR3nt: TGTGCCAGCAGCTTAGTAACAGGGAACACTGAAGCTTTCTTT
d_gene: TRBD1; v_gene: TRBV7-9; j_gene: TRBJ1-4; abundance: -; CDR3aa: CASSPPGQSNEKLFF; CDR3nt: TGTGCCAGCAGCCCTCCGGGACAGTCTAATGAAAAACTGTTTTTT
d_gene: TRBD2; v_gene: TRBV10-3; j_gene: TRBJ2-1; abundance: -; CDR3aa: CAISEPSGRRTNNEQFF; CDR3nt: TGTGCCATCAGTGAACCTAGCGGGAGGAGGACGAACAATGAGCAGTTCTTC
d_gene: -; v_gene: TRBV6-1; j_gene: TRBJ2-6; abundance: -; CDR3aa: CASSEYRGTGANVLTF; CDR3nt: TGTGCCAGCAGTGAATACAGAGGGACTGGGGCCAACGTCCTGACTTTC
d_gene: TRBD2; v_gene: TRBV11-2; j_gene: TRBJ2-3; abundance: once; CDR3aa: CASSLGRLAGDADTQYF; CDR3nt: TGTGCCAGCAGCTTAGGCCGTCTAGCGGGAGATGCAGATACGCAGTATTTT
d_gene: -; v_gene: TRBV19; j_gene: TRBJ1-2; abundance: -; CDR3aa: CASSYRSNYGYTF; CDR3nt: TGTGCCAGTAGTTACAGGAGTAACTATGGCTACACCTTC
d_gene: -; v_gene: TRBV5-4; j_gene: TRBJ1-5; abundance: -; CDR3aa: CASSSQGQNQPQHF; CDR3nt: TGTGCCAGCAGCTCCCAGGGACAAAATCAGCCCCAGCATTTT
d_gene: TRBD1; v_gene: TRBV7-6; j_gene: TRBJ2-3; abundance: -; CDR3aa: CASSLATGLRDTQYF; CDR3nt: TGTGCCAGCAGCTTAGCGACAGGGTTAAGAGATACGCAGTATTTT
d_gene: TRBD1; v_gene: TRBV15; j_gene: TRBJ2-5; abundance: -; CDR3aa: CATSRERSEGQGILETQYF; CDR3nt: TGTGCCACCAGCAGAGAAAGGTCGGAAGGACAGGGGATTTTAGAGACCCAGTACTTC
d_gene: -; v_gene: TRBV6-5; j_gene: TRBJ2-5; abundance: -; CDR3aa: CASSSRRGGEQTQYF; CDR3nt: TGTGCCAGCAGTTCCCGTAGGGGCGGGGAACAGACCCAGTACTTC
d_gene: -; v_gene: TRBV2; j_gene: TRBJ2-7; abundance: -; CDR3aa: CASSYDPGTGYEQYF; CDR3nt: TGTGCCAGCAGTTACGACCCGGGAACAGGGTATGAGCAGTACTTC
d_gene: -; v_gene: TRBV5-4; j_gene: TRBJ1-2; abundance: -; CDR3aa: CASSLTRETWYGYTF; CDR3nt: TGTGCCAGCAGCTTGACACGGGAAACGTGGTATGGCTACACCTTC
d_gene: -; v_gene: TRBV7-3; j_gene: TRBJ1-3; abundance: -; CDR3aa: CASSLTSGSPNTIYF; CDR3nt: TGTGCCAGCAGCTTAACCAGTGGATCACCAAACACCATATATTTT
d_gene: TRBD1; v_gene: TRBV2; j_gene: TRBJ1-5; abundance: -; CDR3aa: CASSEALLRTGSNQPQHF; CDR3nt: TGTGCCAGCAGTGAAGCGCTCTTACGGACAGGTAGCAATCAGCCCCAGCATTTT
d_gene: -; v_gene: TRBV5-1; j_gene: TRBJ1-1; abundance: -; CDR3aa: CASSLVVGTEAFF; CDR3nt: TGCGCCAGCAGCTTGGTGGTGGGGACTGAAGCTTTCTTT
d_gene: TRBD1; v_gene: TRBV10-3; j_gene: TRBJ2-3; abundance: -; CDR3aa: CAISTGTATDTQYF; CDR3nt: TGTGCCATCAGTACCGGGACAGCCACAGATACGCAGTATTTT
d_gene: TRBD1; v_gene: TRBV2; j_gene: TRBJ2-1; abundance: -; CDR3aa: CASSKGQDEQFF; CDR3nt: TGTGCCAGCAGTAAAGGACAGGACGAGCAGTTCTTC
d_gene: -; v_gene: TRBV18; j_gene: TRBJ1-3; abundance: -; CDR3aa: CASSPAGAFSGNTIYF; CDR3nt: TGTGCCAGCTCACCCGCAGGAGCTTTCTCTGGAAACACCATATATTTT
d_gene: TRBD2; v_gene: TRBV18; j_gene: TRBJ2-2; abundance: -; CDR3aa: CASSLRTSGSTGELFF; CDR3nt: TGTGCCAGCTCACTGCGGACTAGCGGGAGCACCGGGGAGCTGTTTTTT
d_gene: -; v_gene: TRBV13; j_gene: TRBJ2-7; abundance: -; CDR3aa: CASSLGPNSEEQYF; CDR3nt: TGTGCCAGCAGCCTCGGCCCAAACTCGGAAGAGCAGTACTTC
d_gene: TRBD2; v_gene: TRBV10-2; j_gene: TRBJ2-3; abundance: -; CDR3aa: CASKVASGRADTQYF; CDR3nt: TGCGCCAGCAAGGTGGCTAGCGGGAGGGCGGATACGCAGTATTTT
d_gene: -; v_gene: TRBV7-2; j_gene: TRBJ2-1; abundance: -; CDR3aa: CASSSLDRLHEQFF; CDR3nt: TGTGCCAGCAGCTCCCTCGACAGACTCCATGAGCAGTTCTTC
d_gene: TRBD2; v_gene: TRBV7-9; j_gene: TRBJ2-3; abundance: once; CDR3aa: CASSSGLAGYTDTQYF; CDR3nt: TGTGCCAGCAGCTCCGGACTAGCGGGATATACAGATACGCAGTATTTT
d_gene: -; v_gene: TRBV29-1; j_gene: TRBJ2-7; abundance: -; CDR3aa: CSVSAAGRTYEQYF; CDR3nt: TGCAGCGTTTCCGCGGCAGGACGAACATACGAGCAGTACTTC
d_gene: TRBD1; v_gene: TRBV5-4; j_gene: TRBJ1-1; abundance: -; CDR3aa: CASSYKFSGQGRTEAFF; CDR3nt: TGTGCCAGCAGCTACAAATTTTCGGGACAGGGACGAACTGAAGCTTTCTTT
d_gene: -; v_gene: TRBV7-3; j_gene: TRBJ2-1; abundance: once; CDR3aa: CASSFGRAEQFF; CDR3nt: TGTGCCAGCAGCTTTGGCCGTGCGGAGCAGTTCTTC
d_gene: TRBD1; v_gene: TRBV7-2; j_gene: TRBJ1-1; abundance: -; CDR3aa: CASSLPLAAGGTRNTEAFF; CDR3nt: TGTGCCAGCAGCTTACCCCTTGCGGCAGGGGGGACGAGGAACACTGAAGCTTTCTTT
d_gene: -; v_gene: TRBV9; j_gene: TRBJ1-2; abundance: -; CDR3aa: CASSADGGQDGYTF; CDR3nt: TGTGCCAGCAGCGCGGACGGGGGGCAGGATGGCTACACCTTC
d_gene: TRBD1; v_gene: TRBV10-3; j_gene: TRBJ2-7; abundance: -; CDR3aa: CAISESGQGVEQYF; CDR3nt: TGTGCCATCAGTGAGTCCGGGCAGGGGGTCGAGCAGTACTTC
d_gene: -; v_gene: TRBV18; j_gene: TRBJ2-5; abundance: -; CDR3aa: CASSPPEETQYF; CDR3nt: TGTGCCAGCTCACCACCCGAAGAGACCCAGTACTTC
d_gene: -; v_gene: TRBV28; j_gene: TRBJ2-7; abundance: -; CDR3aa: CASSFLSATYEQYF; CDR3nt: TGTGCCAGCAGTTTTCTTTCAGCCACCTACGAGCAGTACTTC
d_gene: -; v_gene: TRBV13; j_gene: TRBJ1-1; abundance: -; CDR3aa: CASSLGRGMNTEAFF; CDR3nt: TGTGCCAGCAGCTTAGGCCGGGGGATGAACACTGAAGCTTTCTTT
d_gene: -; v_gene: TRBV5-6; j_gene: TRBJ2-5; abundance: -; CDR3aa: CASSSPHRDGETQYF; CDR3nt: TGTGCCAGCAGCTCGCCACACAGGGATGGGGAGACCCAGTACTTC
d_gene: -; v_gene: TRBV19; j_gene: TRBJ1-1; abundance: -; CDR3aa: CASNALPNTEAFF; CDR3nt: TGTGCCAGTAACGCCCTCCCGAACACTGAAGCTTTCTTT
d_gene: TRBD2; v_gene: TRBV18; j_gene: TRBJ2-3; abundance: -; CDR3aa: CASSPIQAGGNTDTQYF; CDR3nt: TGTGCCAGCTCCCCCATCCAGGCGGGAGGGAACACAGATACGCAGTATTTT
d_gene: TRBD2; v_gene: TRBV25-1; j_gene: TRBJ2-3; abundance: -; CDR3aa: CASSPTSGSTDTQYF; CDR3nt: TGTGCCAGCAGCCCGACTAGCGGGAGTACAGATACGCAGTATTTT
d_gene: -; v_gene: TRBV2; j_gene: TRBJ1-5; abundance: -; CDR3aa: CASSAQGRNQPQHF; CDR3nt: TGTGCCAGCAGTGCACAGGGTCGGAATCAGCCCCAGCATTTT
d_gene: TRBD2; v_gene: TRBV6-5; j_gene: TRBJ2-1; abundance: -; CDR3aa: CASALGGSYNEQFF; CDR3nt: TGTGCCAGTGCTTTGGGGGGGTCCTACAATGAGCAGTTCTTC